Below are 6 T cell receptor beta chains sequenced from a single sample in a study of blood T cells in healthy people across ages. The authors ran a second PCR of 7 to 11 cycles using a sample-barcoded 5' primer and a J-beta primer mix. TCRdb reprocessed the 5' RACE reads with MiXCR, giving one entry per CDR3 protein. The repertoire holds 1.5 million to 2 million distinct CDR3 sequences, about two fifths seen once, with 20% to 25% in the top ten. The sequencing sample was made of blood. Every receptor here comes from a human donor in good health.

This chain joins TRBV6-6 and TRBJ1-2, with no clear D. Germline V gene lookup returns CDR1 MNHNY and CDR2 SVGAGI (reference sequence). The V gene lost 5 bases and the J gene lost 4 bases, with 17 bases spanning the gap. The CDR3 totals 15 residues. CDR3 nucleotide sequence: TGTGCCAGCAGTGGGCTTTTAGGCGGGAGCTATGGCTACACCTTC. Its protein is CASSGLLGGSYGYTF.

This clonotype was recorded a few times. The chain is built from TRBV5-5 and TRBJ2-6; weak D call: TRBD1 (5 bases). CDR1 and CDR2 (germline): SGHKS, YYEKEE (reference sequence). V dropped 2 bases and J dropped 0 bases, with 9 bases sitting between them. The CDR3 consists of 16 residues. As DNA, the CDR3 is TGTGCCAGCAGCTTTGACAGCCCCTCTGGGGCCAACGTCCTGACTTTC. Encoded protein: CASSFDSPSGANVLTF.

The gene calls are TRBV4-1 and TRBJ1-2; no firm D call. The V gene's germline CDR1 is MGHRA and CDR2 YSYEKL. The V end was cut by 2 bases, the J end by 8 bases, with 21 bases between. CDR3 length: 16 residues. The CDR3 here is CASSQPFKGRSIGYTF. In DNA, the CDR3 is TGCGCCAGCAGCCAACCTTTCAAGGGAAGGTCGATAGGCTACACCTTC.

The chain links TRBV29-1 to TRBJ1-2; TRBD1 might be the D (6 bases). Trimming pared 0 bases from V and 6 bases from J, leaving 20 bases between. Germline V gene data show CDR1 as SQVTM and CDR2 as ANQGSEA. The CDR3 sequence is 16 residues long. The CDR3 sequence is CSVEDLSQGLNNGYTF. CDR3 in DNA: TGCAGCGTTGAAGACCTATCTCAGGGGCTAAACAATGGCTACACCTTC.

This clonotype was seen a handful of times. V gene TRBV4-3 combines with J gene TRBJ2-4, with D perhaps TRBD1 or TRBD2 (6 bases each). The end of the DNA fits TRBJ2-7 better, so the J call may be wrong. This CDR3 is built from 14 residues. Germline CDR1 reads LGHNA; CDR2 reads YSLEER. CDR3 sequence (DNA): TGCGCCAGCAGCCAATACACGGGGGCGTACGAGCAGTACTTC. Amino acids: CASSQYTGAYEQYF.

This chain uses TRBV20-1 with TRBJ2-1; D may be TRBD1 or TRBD2 (7 bases each). CDR3 length equals 14 residues. Between the trimmed V and J ends, which lost 1 base and 8 bases, there was a span of 15 bases. Germline CDR1 and CDR2: DFQATT and SNEGSKA (reference sequence). Here the CDR3 reads CSARVGGGEYEQFF. CDR3 nucleotide sequence: TGCAGTGCTAGAGTGGGAGGGGGCGAGTATGAGCAGTTCTTC.